This paragraph covers one T cell receptor beta chain sequence. Its antigen is unknown. Germline CDR1 is SGHRS and CDR2 is YFSETQ. The CDR3 contains 16 residues. Trimming cost V 0 bases and J 5 bases; bases outside gene matches: 8. Assay used: immunoSEQ multiplex PCR; TCRdb lists only in-frame clones, some missing. The sample has thousands of clones, about a quarter seen once; the top ten hold roughly 10%. Treatment given: randomized to nivolumab then ipilimumab (arm A) or the reverse (arm B). The data are from a study of sequential checkpoint blockade in melanoma. At the level of the study: Maintenance nivolumab came after either treatment sequence. TCRβ was sequenced from DNA of about a hundred pretreatment tumors. About two dozen patients had tumor biopsies before treatment and at week 13.

Study findings and constraints: Patients with week-13 increases in T-cell fraction and clonality benefited about 30 times more often.

The J gene is TRBJ1-3, the V gene TRBV5-1; 7 bases are a match to TRBD1. The sequencing used tumor tissue (inferred from file names), collected from a patient given nivolumab and ipilimumab in sequence. This TCR was recovered from a human donor with melanoma. CDR3 bases: TGCGCCAGCAGCTTGGAACTACAGGGGACTCGAAACACCATATATTTT. Amino acid sequence: CASSLELQGTRNTIYF.